The clone carrying this TCR beta chain was seen just once. Its specificity is unknown. Regarding time point: cycle 4 day 1 (C4D1), after more than five weeks of nivolumab. Each of the patients experienced relapse following autologous stem cell transplantation, and their brentuximab vedotin exposure differed. Patients had relapsed/refractory classical Hodgkin lymphoma with complete response, partial response or progressive disease as best response. The data are from a study of PD-1 blockade in classical Hodgkin lymphoma. Study-wide findings and caveats: Exclusion applied to patients who initiated nivolumab less than 1 year following ASCT.

This table comes from immunoSEQ multiplex PCR, and its TCRdb copy is limited to in-frame clones, with some not included. Among about 64,000 clones listed, 91% were seen once. The source of this sequence is a human donor with classical Hodgkin lymphoma. Sequenced here: peripheral blood mononuclear cells (PBMCs), sampled before the fourth cycle of nivolumab.

CDR3 region: CASSLGGNEDEQFF. In nucleotides, the CDR3 is TGTGCCAGCAGCTTAGGTGGCAACGAGGATGAGCAGTTCTTC. V is TRBV13 and J is TRBJ2-1; D is ambiguous. The germline gives CDR1 PRHDT, CDR2 FYEKMQ (reference sequence). This CDR3 comprises 14 residues. V lost 0 bases to trimming and J lost 8 bases, with 11 bases between them.